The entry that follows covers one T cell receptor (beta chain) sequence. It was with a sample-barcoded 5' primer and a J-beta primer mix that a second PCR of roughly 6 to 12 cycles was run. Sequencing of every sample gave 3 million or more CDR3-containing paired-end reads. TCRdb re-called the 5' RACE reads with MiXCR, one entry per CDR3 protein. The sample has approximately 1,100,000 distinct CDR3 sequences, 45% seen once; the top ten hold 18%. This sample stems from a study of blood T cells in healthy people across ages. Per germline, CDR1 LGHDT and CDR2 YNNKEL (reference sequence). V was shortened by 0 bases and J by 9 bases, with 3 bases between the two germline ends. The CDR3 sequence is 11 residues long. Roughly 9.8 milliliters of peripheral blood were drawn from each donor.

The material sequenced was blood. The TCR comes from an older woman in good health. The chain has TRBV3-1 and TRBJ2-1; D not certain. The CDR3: CASSQEVEQFF. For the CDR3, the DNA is TGTGCCAGCAGCCAAGAGGTTGAGCAGTTCTTC.